This T cell receptor beta chain originates from a study of T cell responses to AZD1222 COVID-19 vaccine. Findings of the study overall: Nearly half of spike-specific TCRs reportedly go after variant regions that carry no mutations. In a largely white British group with more females than males, clonal diversity was possibly underestimated. Spike-specific TCRs gained breadth and depth after people received two AZD1222 doses. Repertoire collection took place solely once the T cell response had peaked.

This clone appeared a few times. Its cognate antigen is unknown. The CDR3 is 16 residues long. Per germline, CDR1 SGHTA and CDR2 FQGNSA. Trimming left V 5 bases short and J 5 bases short, with 21 bases between. Measured with immunoSEQ multiplex PCR; TCRdb has only the in-frame clones, and not every one. The sample lists about 110,000 clones; roughly 90% were seen once. The sequencing here drew on peripheral blood, taken on day 0 of MenACWY control vaccination. The chain couples TRBV7-2 to TRBJ1-2; D is perhaps TRBD1 (6 bases). The receptor was derived from an adult in good health. The CDR3 nucleotides read TGTGCCAGCAGCCTAGGCAGGGGTCCCCGAATATATGGCTACACCTTC. Translated: CASSLGRGPRIYGYTF.